These T cell receptor beta chains were read from a single sample in a study of cytomegalovirus exposure and HLA in healthy donors. Here immunoSEQ multiplex PCR was the method, and the copy in TCRdb shows in-frame clones only, minus some. The sample has under 150,000 clones, about 72% seen once; the top ten hold roughly 1.6%. Material: PBMCs. All receptors derive from a man aged 25 to 40 in good health and CMV-seropositive. Each CDR3 is given with its conserved first and last residue.

>TRBV27|17|TRBJ2-5
CASSPTLRSGVWETQYF
>TRBV10-1|15|TRBJ2-1
CASSDSAGGINEQFF
>TRBV2|12|TRBJ2-7
CASSEADNEQYF
>TRBV7-9|12|TRBJ2-1
CASSLSYNEQFF
>TRBV6-6|15|TRBJ1-1
CASRFGDTLNTEAFF
>TRBV4-3|19|TRBJ1-3
CASSQDLAGNTYSGNTIYF
>TRBV7-9|15|TRBJ2-5
CASSEGGGTEETQYF
>TRBV28|15|TRBJ2-7
CASSPIQGSGYEQYF
>TRBV5-1|13|TRBJ2-1
CASSLDGEGGQFF
>TRBV7-9|16|TRBJ2-7
CASSPGWRENPYEQYF
>TRBV6-1|15|TRBJ1-1
CASSDPRAPNTEAFF
>TRBV15|15|.
CATSRGGAGAYEQYF
>TRBV5-4|13|TRBJ1-1
CASSLAENTEAFF
>TRBV9|16|TRBJ2-1
CASSIRAGESYNEQFF
>TRBV7-6|12|TRBJ1-1
CASSLLYREAFF
>TRBV2|14|TRBJ2-5
CASSEWASQETQYF
>TRBV28|15|TRBJ1-4
CASSSPGQGSEKLFF
>TRBV29-1|14|TRBJ2-7
CSVGPTGEHYEQYF
>TRBV5-4|15|TRBJ1-2
CASSRNQGTNYGYTF
>TRBV9|14|TRBJ2-5
CASSVTGVGETQYF
>TRBV19|16|TRBJ2-1
CASSILPSGAYNEQFF
>TRBV25-1|17|.
CASSEWLSLAGVNEQYF
>TRBV6-8|11|TRBJ1-1
CASSSTVEAFF
>TRBV6-6|15|TRBJ2-6
CASSQTSSGANVLTF
>TRBV5-1|14|TRBJ2-5
CASSLGTAQETQYF
>TRBV11-3|15|TRBJ2-1
CASSTPQRGDNEQFF
>TRBV2|14|TRBJ1-4
CASRIDRINEKLFF
>TRBV2|15|TRBJ2-5
CASSATSGSGETQYF
>TRBV4-1|13|TRBJ2-1
CASSARLGDEQFF
>TRBV29-1|14|TRBJ2-7
CSVEVNRRTSEQYF
>TRBV4-1|14|TRBJ2-2
CASSQNTVGGELFF
>TRBV7-8|12|TRBJ1-5
CASSLAGQPKHF
>TRBV6-4|16|TRBJ2-3
CASSETSGSGADTQYF
>TRBV25-1|12|TRBJ1-1
CASSQPGAEAFF
>TRBV5-1|15|TRBJ2-7
CASSLAGGAPYEQYF
>TRBV27|16|TRBJ2-3
CASSGPTGPPTDTQYF
>TRBV2|11|TRBJ2-7
CASFTGFTQYF
>TRBV5-1|13|TRBJ2-5
CASSRWAQETQYF
>TRBV5-1|15|TRBJ1-3
CASRRTGISGNTIYF
>TRBV29-1|12|TRBJ2-3
CSVDEGADTQYF
>TRBV19|14|TRBJ1-2
CASRGTGGGHGYTF
>TRBV5-1|15|TRBJ2-7
CASSFLLASTYEQYF
>TRBV30|14|TRBJ1-4
CAWSPSGWNEKLFF